Detailed here is one T cell receptor beta chain. Its cognate antigen is unknown. With 60 Vbeta and 13 Jbeta primers, the PCR was carried out. The table came from immunoSEQ multiplex PCR; TCRdb's copy has only in-frame clones and leaves some out. The sample lists around 200,000 clones; around 80% were seen once. Germline lookup yields CDR1 DFQATT and CDR2 SNEGSKA (reference sequence). The CDR3 extends over 10 amino acids. Between the trimmed V and J ends, which lost 5 bases and 4 bases, there was a span of 6 bases. The data were taken from a study of cytomegalovirus exposure and HLA in healthy donors. General study results and limits: When analyzed later, a missense DCLRE1C variant was found to be linked to TCR beta V- and J-gene trimming. A later analysis found most CMV-associated TCR beta chains apparently HLA-restricted.

Sequences were obtained from PBMCs. The chain combines TRBV20-1 with TRBJ2-7; D is uncertain. The clonotype was recovered from a man aged 35-49 years in good health and CMV-seronegative. CDR3 nucleotide sequence: TGCAGTGCTCTCCTGTACGAGCAGTACTTC. It codes for CSALLYEQYF.